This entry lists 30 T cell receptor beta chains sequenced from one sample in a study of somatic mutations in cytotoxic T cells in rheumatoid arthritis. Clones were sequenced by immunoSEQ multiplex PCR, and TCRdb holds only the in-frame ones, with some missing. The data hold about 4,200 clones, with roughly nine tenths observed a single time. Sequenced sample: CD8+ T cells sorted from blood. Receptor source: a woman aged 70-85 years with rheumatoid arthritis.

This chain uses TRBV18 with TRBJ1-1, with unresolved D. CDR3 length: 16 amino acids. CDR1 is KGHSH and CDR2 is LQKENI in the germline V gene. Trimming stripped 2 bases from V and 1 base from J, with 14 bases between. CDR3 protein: CASSPVVTTSNTEAFF. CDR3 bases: TGTGCCAGCTCACCAGTTGTCACGACATCGAACACTGAAGCTTTCTTT. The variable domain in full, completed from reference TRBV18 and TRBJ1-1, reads NAGVMQNPRHLVRRRGQEARLRCSPMKGHSHVYWYRQLPEEGLKFMVYLQKENIIDESGMPKERFSAEFPKEGPSILRIQQVVRGDSAAYFCASSPVVTTSNTEAFFGQGTRLTVV.

The chain's CDR3 is CASSQSPGEIADTQYF. The CDR3 DNA sequence: TGTGCCAGCAGCCAGTCGCCGGGGGAGATCGCAGATACGCAGTATTTT. The gene calls are TRBV7-9 and TRBJ2-3; D may be TRBD2 (6 bases). This CDR3 comprises 16 residues. V dropped 5 bases and J dropped 4 bases, with 19 bases sitting between them. Per germline, CDR1 SEHNR and CDR2 FQNEAQ (reference sequence). The full variable domain, in which reference TRBV7-9 and TRBJ2-3 provide the parts outside the CDR3, is DTGVSQNPRHKITKRGQNVTFRCDPISEHNRLYWYRQTLGQGPEFLTYFQNEAQLEKSRLLSDRFSAERPKGSFSTLEIQRTEQGDSAMYLCASSQSPGEIADTQYFGPGTRLTVL.

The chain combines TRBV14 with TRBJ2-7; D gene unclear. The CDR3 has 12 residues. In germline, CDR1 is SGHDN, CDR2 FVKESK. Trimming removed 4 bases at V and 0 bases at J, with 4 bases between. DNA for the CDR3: TGTGCCAGCAGCCGGAGCTCCTACGAGCAGTACTTC. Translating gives CASSRSSYEQYF.

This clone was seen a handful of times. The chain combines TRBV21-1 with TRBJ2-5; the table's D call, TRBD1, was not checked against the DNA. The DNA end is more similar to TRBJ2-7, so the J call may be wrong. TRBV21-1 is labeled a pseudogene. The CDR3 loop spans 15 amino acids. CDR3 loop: CASSKGDRRSYEQYF. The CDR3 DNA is TGTGCCAGCAGCAAAGGGGACAGGAGATCCTACGAGCAGTACTTC.

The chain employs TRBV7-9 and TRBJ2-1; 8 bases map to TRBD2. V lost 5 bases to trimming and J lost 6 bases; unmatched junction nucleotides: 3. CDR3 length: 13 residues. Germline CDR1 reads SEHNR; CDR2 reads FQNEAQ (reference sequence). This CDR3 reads CASSLGLVNEQFF. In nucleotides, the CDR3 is TGTGCCAGCAGCCTGGGACTAGTCAATGAGCAGTTCTTC.

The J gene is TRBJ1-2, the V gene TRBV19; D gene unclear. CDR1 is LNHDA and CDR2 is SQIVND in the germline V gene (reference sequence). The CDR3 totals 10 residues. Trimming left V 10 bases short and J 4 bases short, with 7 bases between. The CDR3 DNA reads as TGTGCCACCGAGGGCTATGGCTACACCTTC. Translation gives CATEGYGYTF.

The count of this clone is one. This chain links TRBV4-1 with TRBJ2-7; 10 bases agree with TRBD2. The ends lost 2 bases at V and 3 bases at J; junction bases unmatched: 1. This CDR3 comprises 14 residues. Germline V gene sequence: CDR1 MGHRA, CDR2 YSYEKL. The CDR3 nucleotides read TGCGCCAGCAGCCAACCTAGCGGGGGCTACGAGCAGTACTTC. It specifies CASSQPSGGYEQYF.

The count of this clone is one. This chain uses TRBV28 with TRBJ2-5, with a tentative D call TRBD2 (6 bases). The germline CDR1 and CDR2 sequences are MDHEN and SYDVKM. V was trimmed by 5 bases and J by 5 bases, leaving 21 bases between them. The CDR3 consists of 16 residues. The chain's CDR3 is CASSRTGSGPRETQYF. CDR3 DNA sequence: TGTGCCAGCAGTCGGACCGGGAGTGGGCCTAGGGAGACCCAGTACTTC.

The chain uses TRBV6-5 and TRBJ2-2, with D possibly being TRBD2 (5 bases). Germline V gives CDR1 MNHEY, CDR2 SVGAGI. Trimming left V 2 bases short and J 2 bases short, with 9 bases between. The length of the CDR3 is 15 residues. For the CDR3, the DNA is TGTGCCAGCAGTTACGTTAGCGACAACACCGGGGAGCTGTTTTTT. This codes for CASSYVSDNTGELFF.

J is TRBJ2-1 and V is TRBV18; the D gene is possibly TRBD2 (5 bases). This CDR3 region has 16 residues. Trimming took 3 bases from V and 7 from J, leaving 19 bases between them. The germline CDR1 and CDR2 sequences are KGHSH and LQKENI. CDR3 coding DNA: TGTGCCAGCTCACCGTCTCCGCGGGCACCCGGGAATGAGCAGTTCTTC. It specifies CASSPSPRAPGNEQFF. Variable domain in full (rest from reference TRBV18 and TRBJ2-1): NAGVMQNPRHLVRRRGQEARLRCSPMKGHSHVYWYRQLPEEGLKFMVYLQKENIIDESGMPKERFSAEFPKEGPSILRIQQVVRGDSAAYFCASSPSPRAPGNEQFFGPGTRLTVL.

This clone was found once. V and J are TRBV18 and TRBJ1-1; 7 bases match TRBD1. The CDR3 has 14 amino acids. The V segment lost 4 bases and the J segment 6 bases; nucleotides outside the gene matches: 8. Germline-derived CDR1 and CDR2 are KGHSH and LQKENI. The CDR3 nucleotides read TGTGCCAGCTCACGGGCAGGGGGAAACGCTGAAGCTTTCTTT. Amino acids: CASSRAGGNAEAFF.

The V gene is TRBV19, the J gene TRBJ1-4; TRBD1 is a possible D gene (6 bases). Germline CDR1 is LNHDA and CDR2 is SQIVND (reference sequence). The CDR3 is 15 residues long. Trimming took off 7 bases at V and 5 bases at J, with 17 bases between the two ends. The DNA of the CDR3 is TGTGCCAGTACCCCCCGGGGGGCTTTCAATGAAAAACTGTTTTTT. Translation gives CASTPRGAFNEKLFF.

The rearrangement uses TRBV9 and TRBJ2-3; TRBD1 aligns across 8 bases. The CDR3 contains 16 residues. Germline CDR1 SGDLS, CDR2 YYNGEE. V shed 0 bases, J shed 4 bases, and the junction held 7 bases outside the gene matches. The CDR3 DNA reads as TGTGCCAGCAGCGTAGAAAGGACAGGGCTTTCAGATACGCAGTATTTT. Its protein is CASSVERTGLSDTQYF.

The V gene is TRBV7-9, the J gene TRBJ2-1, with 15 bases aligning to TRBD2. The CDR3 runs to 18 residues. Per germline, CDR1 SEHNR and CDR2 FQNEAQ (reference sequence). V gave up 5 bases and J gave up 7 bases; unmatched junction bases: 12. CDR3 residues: CASSQTGRTSGGANEQFF. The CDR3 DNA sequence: TGTGCCAGCAGCCAAACCGGAAGGACTAGCGGGGGGGCAAATGAGCAGTTCTTC.

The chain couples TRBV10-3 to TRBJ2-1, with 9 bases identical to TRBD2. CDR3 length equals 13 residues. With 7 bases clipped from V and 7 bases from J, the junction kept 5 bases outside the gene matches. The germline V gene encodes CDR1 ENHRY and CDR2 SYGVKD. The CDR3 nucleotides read TGTGCCATCACTAGCGGGAACCATAATGAGCAGTTCTTC. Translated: CAITSGNHNEQFF.

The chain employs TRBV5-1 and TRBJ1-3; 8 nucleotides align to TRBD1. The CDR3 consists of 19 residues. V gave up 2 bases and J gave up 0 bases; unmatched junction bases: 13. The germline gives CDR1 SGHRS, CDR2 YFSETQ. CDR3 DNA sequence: TGCGCCAGCAGCTTCGTTGACACGGGACAGGCCAGCTCTGGAAACACCATATATTTT. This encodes CASSFVDTGQASSGNTIYF.

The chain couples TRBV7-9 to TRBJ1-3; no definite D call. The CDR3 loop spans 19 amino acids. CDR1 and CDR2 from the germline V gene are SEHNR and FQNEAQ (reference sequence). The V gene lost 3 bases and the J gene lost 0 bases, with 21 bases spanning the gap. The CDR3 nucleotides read TGTGCCAGCAGCTTCTTATCAGTTGGCAGTTTAAACTCTGGAAACACCATATATTTT. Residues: CASSFLSVGSLNSGNTIYF.

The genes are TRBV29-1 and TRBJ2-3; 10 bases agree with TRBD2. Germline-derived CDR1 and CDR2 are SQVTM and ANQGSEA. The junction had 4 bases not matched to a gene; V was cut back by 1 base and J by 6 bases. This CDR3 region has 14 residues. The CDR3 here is CSVEGTSGGDTQYF. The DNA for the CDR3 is TGCAGCGTTGAAGGGACTAGCGGTGGGGATACGCAGTATTTT.

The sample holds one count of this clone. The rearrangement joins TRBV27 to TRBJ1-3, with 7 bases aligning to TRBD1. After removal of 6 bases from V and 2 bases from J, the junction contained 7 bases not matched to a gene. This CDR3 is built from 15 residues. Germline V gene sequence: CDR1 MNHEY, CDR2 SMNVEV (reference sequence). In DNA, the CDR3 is TGTGCCAGCAGCGCGGACAGGTGGGCTGGAAACACCATATATTTT. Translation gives CASSADRWAGNTIYF.

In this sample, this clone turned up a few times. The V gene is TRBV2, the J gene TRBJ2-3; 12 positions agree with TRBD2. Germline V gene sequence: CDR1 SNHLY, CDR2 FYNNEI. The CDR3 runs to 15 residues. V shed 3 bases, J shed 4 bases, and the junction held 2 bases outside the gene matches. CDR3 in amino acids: CASSEASGRADTQYF. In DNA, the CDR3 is TGTGCCAGCAGTGAGGCTAGCGGGAGGGCAGATACGCAGTATTTT.

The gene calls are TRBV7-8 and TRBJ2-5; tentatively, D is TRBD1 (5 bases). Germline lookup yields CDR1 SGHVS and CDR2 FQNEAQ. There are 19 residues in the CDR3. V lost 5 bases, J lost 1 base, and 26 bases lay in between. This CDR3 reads CASSQNPPGNRQIQETQYF. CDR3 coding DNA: TGTGCCAGCAGCCAAAACCCCCCAGGGAACAGGCAAATCCAAGAGACCCAGTACTTC.

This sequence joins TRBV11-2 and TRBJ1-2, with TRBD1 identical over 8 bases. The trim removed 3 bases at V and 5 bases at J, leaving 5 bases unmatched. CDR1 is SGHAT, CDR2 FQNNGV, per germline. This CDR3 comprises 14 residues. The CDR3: CASSLGDRLYGYTF. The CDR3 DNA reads TGTGCCAGCAGCTTGGGGGACAGGCTATATGGCTACACCTTC. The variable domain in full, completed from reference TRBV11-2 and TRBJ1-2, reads EAGVAQSPRYKIIEKRQSVAFWCNPISGHATLYWYQQILGQGPKLLIQFQNNGVVDDSQLPKDRFSAERLKGVDSTLKIQPAKLEDSAVYLCASSLGDRLYGYTFGSGTRLTVV.

The CDR3, as DNA: TGTGCCAGCAGCGATAGCGGGAGGAGCTCCTACGAGCAGTACTTC. Translating gives CASSDSGRSSYEQYF. The rearrangement links TRBV13 to TRBJ2-7; 10 positions agree with TRBD2. Germline assignment: CDR1 PRHDT and CDR2 FYEKMQ (reference sequence). The trim removed 5 bases at V and 0 bases at J, leaving 4 bases unmatched. The CDR3 consists of 15 residues.

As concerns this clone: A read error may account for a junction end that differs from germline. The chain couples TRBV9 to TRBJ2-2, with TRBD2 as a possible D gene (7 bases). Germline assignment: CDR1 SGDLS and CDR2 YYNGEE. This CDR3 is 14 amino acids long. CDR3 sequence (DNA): TGTGCCGGCAGTCGGGGGGCAAGTACCGGGGAGCTGTTTTTT. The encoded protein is CAGSRGASTGELFF. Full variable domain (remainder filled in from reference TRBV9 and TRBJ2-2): DSGVTQTPKHLITATGQRVTLRCSPRSGDLSVYWYQQSLDQGLQFLIQYYNGEERAKGNILERFSAQQFPDLHSELNLSSLELGDSALYFCAGSRGASTGELFFGEGSRLTVL.

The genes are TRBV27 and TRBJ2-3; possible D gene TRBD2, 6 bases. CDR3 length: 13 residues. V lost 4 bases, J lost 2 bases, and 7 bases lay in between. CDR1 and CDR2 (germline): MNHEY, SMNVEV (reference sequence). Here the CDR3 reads CASSWDFTDTQYF. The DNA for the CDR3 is TGTGCCAGCAGTTGGGACTTCACAGATACGCAGTATTTT.

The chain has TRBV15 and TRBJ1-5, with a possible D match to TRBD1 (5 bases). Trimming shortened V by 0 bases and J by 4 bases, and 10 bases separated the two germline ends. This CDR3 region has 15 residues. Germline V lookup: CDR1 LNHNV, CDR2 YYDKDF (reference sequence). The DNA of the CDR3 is TGTGCCACCAGCAGAGATGGTTCAGGGAATCAGCCCCAGCATTTT. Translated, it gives CATSRDGSGNQPQHF.

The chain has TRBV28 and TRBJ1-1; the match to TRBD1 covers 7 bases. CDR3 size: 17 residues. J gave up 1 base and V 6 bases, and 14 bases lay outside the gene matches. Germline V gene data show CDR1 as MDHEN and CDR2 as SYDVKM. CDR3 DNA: TGTGCCAGCAGCCTCTTTGAATTACAGGGGAAGAACACTGAAGCTTTCTTT. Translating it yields CASSLFELQGKNTEAFF.

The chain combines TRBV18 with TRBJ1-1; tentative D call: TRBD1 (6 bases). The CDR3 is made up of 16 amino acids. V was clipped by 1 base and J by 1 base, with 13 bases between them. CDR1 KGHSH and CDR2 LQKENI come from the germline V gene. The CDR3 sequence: CASSPHSRTENTEAFF. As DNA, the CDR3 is TGTGCCAGCTCACCACATTCAAGGACAGAGAACACTGAAGCTTTCTTT.

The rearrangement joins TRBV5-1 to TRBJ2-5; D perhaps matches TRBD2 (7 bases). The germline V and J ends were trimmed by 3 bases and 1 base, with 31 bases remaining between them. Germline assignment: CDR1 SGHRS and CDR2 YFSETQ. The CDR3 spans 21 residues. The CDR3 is CASSSLMTSGGGPSIQETQYF. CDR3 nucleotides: TGCGCCAGCAGCTCTTTAATGACTAGTGGGGGGGGCCCCTCAATCCAAGAGACCCAGTACTTC.

This chain's CDR3 is CASSPPRGSTDTQYF. CDR3 bases: TGTGCCAGCAGCCCACCCCGGGGGAGCACAGATACGCAGTATTTT. The chain links TRBV9 to TRBJ2-3, with D possibly matching TRBD2 (6 bases). The CDR3 length is 15 residues. V lost 4 bases, J lost 0 bases, and 12 bases lay in between. CDR1 is SGDLS and CDR2 is YYNGEE in the germline V gene.